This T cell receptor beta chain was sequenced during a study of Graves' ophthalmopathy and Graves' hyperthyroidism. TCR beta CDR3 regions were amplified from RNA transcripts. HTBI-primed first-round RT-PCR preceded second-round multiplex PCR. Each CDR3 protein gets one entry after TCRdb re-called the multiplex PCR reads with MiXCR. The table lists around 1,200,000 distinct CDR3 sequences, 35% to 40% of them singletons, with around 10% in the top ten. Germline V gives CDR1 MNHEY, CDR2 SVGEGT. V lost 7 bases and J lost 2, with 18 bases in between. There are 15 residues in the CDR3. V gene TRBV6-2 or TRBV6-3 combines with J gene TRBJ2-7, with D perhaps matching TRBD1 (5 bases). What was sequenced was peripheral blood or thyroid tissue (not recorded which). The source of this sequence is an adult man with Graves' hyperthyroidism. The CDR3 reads CASKTMTVSPYEQYF. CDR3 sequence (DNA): TGTGCCAGCAAAACGATGACAGTAAGCCCCTACGAGCAGTACTTC.